Sequencing of this T cell receptor (beta chain) was carried out in a study of human T cells and chemical hapten exposure. This CDR3 contains 15 residues. CDR1 and CDR2 from the germline V gene are SEHNR and FQNEAQ (reference sequence). Trimming removed 1 base from V and 9 bases from J, with 13 bases in between. Findings and limits, study-wide: With DPC sensitization, TCRs exceeding 1 in 1000 frequency showed no change.

As the library was built, unique molecular identifiers were attached to individual cDNA molecules. Original processing methods: Sample-level TCR yields exhibited a median of around 93,000, with a range of about 20,000 to 700,000. MiXCR, run by TCRdb on the RACE reads, gives a single entry per CDR3 protein. The V and J calls and clone size are TCRdb's, not the authors'. Of tens of thousands of distinct CDR3 sequences listed, approximately 9% were seen once; the top ten hold around 2.8%. Time point noted: healthy volunteer bleed at 2 weeks. Extraction of total RNA was performed on unfractionated whole blood. Notes on this clonotype: Its cognate antigen is unknown.

J is TRBJ1-6 and V is TRBV7-9; D is perhaps TRBD1 (6 bases). This TCR was recovered from a female donor in good health. Some clones in this sample may be carry-over from other donors' samples. The sample comprised whole blood. The CDR3: CASSLGGGPLSPLHF. The CDR3 DNA follows: TGTGCCAGCAGCTTAGGTGGGGGGCCCCTTTCACCCCTCCACTTT.